This passage covers 12 T cell receptor beta chains from one sample sequenced in a study of T cell responses to AZD1222 COVID-19 vaccine (dated by TCRdb to the early 2020s). Libraries came from the immunoSEQ multiplex PCR assay. The immuneACCESS repertoire file appears here via TCRdb, limited to in-frame rearrangements. These files lack a portion of the clones; in checked studies, under half of the deficit traces to unresolved V genes, and the cause of the others is not known. This sample comprises about 50,000 clones, 85% to 90% of them detected only once. Of the sample, about 20% falls within the top ten clones. The time point label, as the study defines it: baseline before first vaccination. This specimen's treatment or condition label, per the study, means: meningococcal conjugate vaccine given as trial control. The starting material was peripheral blood, obtained on day 0 of MenACWY control vaccination. Receptors were obtained from an adult in good health.

V and J are TRBV11-1 and TRBJ2-7; D unresolved. V lost 3 bases and J 3 bases, leaving 12 bases between the germline ends. This CDR3 comprises 14 residues. In germline, CDR1 is SGHAT, CDR2 FQDESV (reference sequence). This CDR3 reads CASSLDDQIYEQYF. CDR3 coding DNA: TGTGCCAGCAGCTTGGACGACCAGATCTACGAGCAGTACTTC.

The chain is built from TRBV3-1 (or the pseudogene TRBV3-2) and TRBJ2-1; TRBD2 aligns across 10 bases. The CDR3 sequence is 19 residues long. V was pared by 1 base and J by 7 bases, with 16 bases of the junction left unmatched. Germline V gene data show CDR1 as LGHDT and CDR2 as YNNKEL (reference sequence). CDR3 region: CASSQAMRPFQRGGNEQFF. The DNA of the CDR3 is TGTGCCAGCAGCCAAGCTATGCGCCCCTTCCAGCGGGGGGGGAATGAGCAGTTCTTC.

The V and J genes are TRBV3-1 (or the pseudogene TRBV3-2) and TRBJ2-7; D is unresolved. The V gene's germline CDR1 is LGHDT and CDR2 YNNKEL (reference sequence). The CDR3 is 12 amino acids. Trimming removed 5 bases from V and 3 bases from J, with 8 bases in between. The CDR3 nucleotides are TGTGCCAGCAGCTATTCAAGCTACGAGCAGTACTTC. It codes for CASSYSSYEQYF.

The chain combines TRBV7-3 with TRBJ2-7; 11 nucleotides agree with TRBD1. The CDR3 runs 15 residues. Germline loops: CDR1 SGHTA, CDR2 FQGTGA. The ends lost 5 bases at V and 3 bases at J; junction bases unmatched: 6. CDR3 loop: CASSLSGTGGYEQYF. The DNA for the CDR3 is TGTGCCAGCAGCCTGTCCGGGACAGGGGGCTACGAGCAGTACTTC.

Worth noting for this clone: One end of the junction is discordant with germline, which a read error may explain. V gene TRBV5-1 combines with J gene TRBJ2-7; 10 nucleotides agree with TRBD2. Germline values: CDR1 SGHRS, CDR2 YFSETQ. This CDR3 has 13 amino acids. The CDR3 coding sequence is TGCGCCAGCAGCCCCACCGGGCTAGCGGGAGACACCTTC. Amino acids: CASSPTGLAGDTF.

This clone was detected a few times. The chain carries TRBV5-1 and TRBJ1-1; TRBD1 aligns across 11 bases. The germline V gene encodes CDR1 SGHRS and CDR2 YFSETQ. The trim removed 2 bases at V and 6 bases at J, leaving 3 bases unmatched. The CDR3 length is 14 residues. The CDR3 DNA reads as TGCGCCAGCAGCTTCGGGACAGGGGGAGCTGAAGCTTTCTTT. As protein: CASSFGTGGAEAFF.

The chain combines TRBV12-3 or TRBV12-4 with TRBJ2-2; D gene ambiguous. CDR3 length: 12 amino acids. Trimming pared 6 bases from V and 4 bases from J, leaving 6 bases between. The CDR3 sequence is CASRSVTGELFF. The CDR3 DNA sequence: TGTGCCAGCAGATCAGTCACCGGGGAGCTGTTTTTT.

The gene calls are TRBV28 and TRBJ2-3, with a possible D match to TRBD2 (6 bases). V was trimmed by 4 bases and J by 1 base, leaving 6 bases between them. Germline V gene lookup returns CDR1 MDHEN and CDR2 SYDVKM. The CDR3 covers 13 residues. CDR3 amino acids: CASSSSGTDTQYF. The CDR3 coding sequence is TGTGCCAGCAGTTCTAGCGGCACAGATACGCAGTATTTT.

The chain recombines TRBV7-6 with TRBJ2-5; TRBD2 is a possible D gene (6 bases). CDR1 and CDR2 (germline): SGHVS, FNYEAQ. V lost 1 base and J lost 4, with 16 bases in between. The CDR3 extends over 16 amino acids. In nucleotides, the CDR3 is TGTGCCAGCAGCTTAGTGTTCGGGGGAGTGGGAGAGACCCAGTACTTC. This translates into CASSLVFGGVGETQYF.

V usage is TRBV11-2 and J usage is TRBJ1-4; D is undetermined. The CDR3 extends over 13 amino acids. Deletions cut 6 bases from V and 0 bases from J, with 5 bases between. Germline V gene data show CDR1 as SGHAT and CDR2 as FQNNGV. The DNA for the CDR3 is TGTGCCAGCAGACCTGCAACTAATGAAAAACTGTTTTTT. The encoded protein is CASRPATNEKLFF.

This chain links TRBV2 with TRBJ2-7; 7 bases align to TRBD2. The CDR3 contains 15 residues. V shed 2 bases and J 2 bases; nucleotides not matched to a gene: 6. Germline CDR1 SNHLY, CDR2 FYNNEI. Here the CDR3 reads CASSELPSGTYEQYF. The CDR3 DNA is TGTGCCAGCAGTGAATTGCCCAGCGGGACCTACGAGCAGTACTTC.

The rearrangement links TRBV5-1 to TRBJ2-1, with a possible D match to TRBD2 (5 bases). The CDR3 contains 14 residues. The germline V and J ends were trimmed by 5 bases and 6 bases, with 15 bases remaining between them. Germline lookup yields CDR1 SGHRS and CDR2 YFSETQ. CDR3 sequence reads: CASSPLGGGNEQFF. CDR3 coding DNA: TGCGCCAGCAGTCCACTTGGTGGAGGCAATGAGCAGTTCTTC.